This note documents a single TCR beta chain sequence. Primers: 60 Vbeta forward and 13 Jbeta reverse. Sequencing used immunoSEQ multiplex PCR; TCRdb keeps in-frame clones, though not all of them. The sample carries fewer than 200,000 clones, 75% to 85% recorded once. This entry belongs to a study of cytomegalovirus exposure and HLA in healthy donors. CDR1 and CDR2 from the germline V gene are MDHEN and SYDVKM. This CDR3 contains 12 residues. Trimming removed 6 bases from V and 3 bases from J, with 9 bases in between. The chain couples TRBV28 to TRBJ2-7; D ambiguous. This clonotype originated in a woman aged 25 to 45 in good health and CMV-seropositive. The sequenced material came from PBMCs. CDR3 nucleotides: TGTGCCAGCAGACCCCAGCGCTACGAGCAGTACTTC. Its translation is CASRPQRYEQYF. Based on the CDR3 plus reference TRBV28 and TRBJ2-7, the full variable domain is DVKVTQSSRYLVKRTGEKVFLECVQDMDHENMFWYRQDPGLGLRLIYFSYDVKMKEKGDIPEGYSVSREKKERFSLILESASTNQTSMYLCASRPQRYEQYFGPGTRLTVT.